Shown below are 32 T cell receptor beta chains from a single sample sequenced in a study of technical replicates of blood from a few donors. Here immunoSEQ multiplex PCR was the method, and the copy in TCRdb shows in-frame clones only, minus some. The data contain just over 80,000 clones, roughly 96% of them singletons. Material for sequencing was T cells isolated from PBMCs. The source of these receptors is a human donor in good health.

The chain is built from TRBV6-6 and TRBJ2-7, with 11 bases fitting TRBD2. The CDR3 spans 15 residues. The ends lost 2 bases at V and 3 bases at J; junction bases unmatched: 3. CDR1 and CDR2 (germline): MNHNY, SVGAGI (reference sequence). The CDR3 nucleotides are TGTGCCAGCAGTTACGGGACTAGCGGCCACTACGAGCAGTACTTC. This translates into CASSYGTSGHYEQYF.

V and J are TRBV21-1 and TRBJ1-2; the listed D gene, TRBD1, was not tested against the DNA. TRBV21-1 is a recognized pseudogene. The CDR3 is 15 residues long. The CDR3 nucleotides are TGTGCCAGCAGCAAAGGGCGTGACAGGGGGCATGGCTACACCTTC. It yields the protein CASSKGRDRGHGYTF.

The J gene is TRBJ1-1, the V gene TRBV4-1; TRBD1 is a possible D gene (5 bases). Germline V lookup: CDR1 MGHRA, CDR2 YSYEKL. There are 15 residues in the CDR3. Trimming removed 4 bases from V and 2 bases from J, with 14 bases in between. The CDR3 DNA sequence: TGCGCCAGCAGCCCCCCAGGGAGGGGAAACACTGAAGCTTTCTTT. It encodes CASSPPGRGNTEAFF.

CDR3 in amino acids: CASSLDHFSGNTIYF. In DNA, the CDR3 is TGTGCCAGCAGCTTGGATCACTTCTCTGGAAACACCATATATTTT. The chain couples TRBV5-4 to TRBJ1-3, with D uncertain. The CDR3 runs to 15 residues. The V end lost 0 bases, the J end lost 0 bases, and 7 bases lay between the germline ends. From germline, CDR1 is SGHNT and CDR2 YYREEE (reference sequence).

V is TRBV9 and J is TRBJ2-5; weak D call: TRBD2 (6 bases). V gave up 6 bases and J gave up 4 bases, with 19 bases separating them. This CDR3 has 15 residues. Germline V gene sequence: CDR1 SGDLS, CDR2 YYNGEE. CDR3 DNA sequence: TGTGCCAGCACAAGGGAGGCAGGGTCCGGAGAGACCCAGTACTTC. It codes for CASTREAGSGETQYF.

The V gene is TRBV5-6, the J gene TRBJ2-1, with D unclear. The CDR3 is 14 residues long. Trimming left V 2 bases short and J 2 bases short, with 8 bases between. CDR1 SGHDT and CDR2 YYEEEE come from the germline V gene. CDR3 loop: CASSFSLAYNEQFF. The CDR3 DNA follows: TGTGCCAGCAGCTTTTCCTTAGCCTACAATGAGCAGTTCTTC.

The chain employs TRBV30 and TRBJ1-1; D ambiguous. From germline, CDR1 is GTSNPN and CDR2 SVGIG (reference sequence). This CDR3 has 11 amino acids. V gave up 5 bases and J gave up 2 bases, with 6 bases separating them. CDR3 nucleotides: TGTGCCTGGGGCTTTAACACTGAAGCTTTCTTT. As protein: CAWGFNTEAFF.

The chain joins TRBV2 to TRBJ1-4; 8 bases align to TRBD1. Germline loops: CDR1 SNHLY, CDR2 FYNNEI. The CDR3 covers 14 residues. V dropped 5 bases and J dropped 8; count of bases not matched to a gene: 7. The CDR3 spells CASSNGQGREKLFF. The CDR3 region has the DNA TGTGCCAGCAGTAACGGACAGGGCCGCGAAAAACTGTTTTTT.

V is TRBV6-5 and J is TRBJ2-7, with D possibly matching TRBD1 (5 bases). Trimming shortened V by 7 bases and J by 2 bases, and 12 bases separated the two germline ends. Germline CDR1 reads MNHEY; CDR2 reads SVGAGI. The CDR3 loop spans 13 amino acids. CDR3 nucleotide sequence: TGTGCCAGCAACAGGATGGGGACCTACGAGCAGTACTTC. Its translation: CASNRMGTYEQYF.

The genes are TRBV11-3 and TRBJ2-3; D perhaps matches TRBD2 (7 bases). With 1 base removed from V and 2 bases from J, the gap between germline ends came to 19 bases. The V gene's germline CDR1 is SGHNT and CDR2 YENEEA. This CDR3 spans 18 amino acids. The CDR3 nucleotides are TGTGCCAGCAGCTTAGGCTTTGGGGGGGCGAAAAACACAGATACGCAGTATTTT. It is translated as CASSLGFGGAKNTDTQYF.

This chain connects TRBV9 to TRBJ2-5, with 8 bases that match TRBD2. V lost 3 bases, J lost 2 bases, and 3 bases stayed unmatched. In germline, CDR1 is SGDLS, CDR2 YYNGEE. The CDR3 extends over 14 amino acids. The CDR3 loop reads CASSAGLGQETQYF. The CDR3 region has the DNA TGTGCCAGCAGCGCGGGACTAGGTCAAGAGACCCAGTACTTC.

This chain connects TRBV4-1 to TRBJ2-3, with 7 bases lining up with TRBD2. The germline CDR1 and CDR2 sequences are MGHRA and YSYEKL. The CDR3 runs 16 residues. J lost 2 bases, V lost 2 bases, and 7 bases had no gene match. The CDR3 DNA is TGCGCCAGCAGCCAACTTTTAGCGGGTTTCACAGATACGCAGTATTTT. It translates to CASSQLLAGFTDTQYF.

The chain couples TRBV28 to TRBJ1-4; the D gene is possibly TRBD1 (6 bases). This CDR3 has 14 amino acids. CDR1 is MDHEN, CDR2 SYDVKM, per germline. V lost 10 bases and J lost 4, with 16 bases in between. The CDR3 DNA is TGTGCCACCTCGAGCGGACAGAATAATGAAAAACTGTTTTTT. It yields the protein CATSSGQNNEKLFF.

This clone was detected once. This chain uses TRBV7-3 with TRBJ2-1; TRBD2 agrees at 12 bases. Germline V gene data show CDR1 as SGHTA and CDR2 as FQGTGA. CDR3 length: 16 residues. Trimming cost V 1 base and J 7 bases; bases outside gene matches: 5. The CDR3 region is CASSLRATSGRNEQFF. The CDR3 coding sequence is TGTGCCAGCAGCTTAAGGGCGACTAGCGGGAGAAATGAGCAGTTCTTC.

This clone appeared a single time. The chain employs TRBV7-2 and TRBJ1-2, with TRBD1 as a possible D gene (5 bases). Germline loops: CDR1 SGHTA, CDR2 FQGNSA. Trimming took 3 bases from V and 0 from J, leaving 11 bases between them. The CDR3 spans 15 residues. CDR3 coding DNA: TGTGCCAGCAGCTTGAACGGGGGATCTAACTATGGCTACACCTTC. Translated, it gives CASSLNGGSNYGYTF.

CDR3 sequence (DNA): TGTGCTAGTGGTTCTACGGCGGGGTTATACAATGAGCAGTTCTTC. Translation: CASGSTAGLYNEQFF. The chain carries TRBV12-5 and TRBJ2-1; a weak D match, TRBD2 (6 bases). CDR3 size: 15 residues. Trimming took 4 bases from V and 4 from J, leaving 14 bases between them. Germline values: CDR1 LGHNT, CDR2 FRNRAP. The whole variable domain, remainder taken from reference TRBV12-5 and TRBJ2-1, is DARVTQTPRHKVTEMGQEVTMRCQPILGHNTVFWYRQTMMQGLELLAYFRNRAPLDDSGMPKDRFSAEMPDATLATLKIQPSEPRDSAVYFCASGSTAGLYNEQFFGPGTRLTVL.

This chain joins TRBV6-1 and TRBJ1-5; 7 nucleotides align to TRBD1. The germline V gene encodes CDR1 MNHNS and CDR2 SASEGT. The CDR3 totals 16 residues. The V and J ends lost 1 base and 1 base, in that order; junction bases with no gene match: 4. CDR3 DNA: TGTGCCAGCAGTGAAGTAGCAGGGGGGAGCAATCAGCCCCAGCATTTT. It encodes CASSEVAGGSNQPQHF.

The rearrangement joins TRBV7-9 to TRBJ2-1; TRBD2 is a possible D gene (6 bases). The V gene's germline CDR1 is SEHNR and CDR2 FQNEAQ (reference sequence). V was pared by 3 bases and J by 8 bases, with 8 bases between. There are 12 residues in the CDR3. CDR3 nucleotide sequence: TGTGCCAGCAGCTTGGGGGGACATGAGCAGTTCTTC. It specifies CASSLGGHEQFF.

CDR3 in amino acids: CASGKGANTGELFF. CDR3 nucleotide sequence: TGTGCCAGCGGAAAGGGGGCGAACACCGGGGAGCTGTTTTTT. The chain joins TRBV7-3 to TRBJ2-2; D is possibly TRBD1 (6 bases). From germline, CDR1 is SGHTA and CDR2 FQGTGA. V shed 8 bases and J shed 0 bases, with 10 bases lying between them. The CDR3 extends over 14 amino acids. The full variable domain, in which reference TRBV7-3 and TRBJ2-2 provide the parts outside the CDR3, is GAGVSQTPSNKVTEKGKYVELRCDPISGHTALYWYRQSLGQGPEFLIYFQGTGAADDSGLPNDRFFAVRPEGSVSTLKIQRTERGDSAVYLCASGKGANTGELFFGEGSRLTVL.

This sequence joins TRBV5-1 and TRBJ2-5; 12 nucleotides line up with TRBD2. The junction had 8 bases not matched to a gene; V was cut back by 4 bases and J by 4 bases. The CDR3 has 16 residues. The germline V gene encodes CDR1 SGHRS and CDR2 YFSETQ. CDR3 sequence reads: CASSLNLAGGGETQYF. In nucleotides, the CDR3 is TGCGCCAGCAGCCTAAATCTAGCGGGAGGGGGAGAGACCCAGTACTTC.

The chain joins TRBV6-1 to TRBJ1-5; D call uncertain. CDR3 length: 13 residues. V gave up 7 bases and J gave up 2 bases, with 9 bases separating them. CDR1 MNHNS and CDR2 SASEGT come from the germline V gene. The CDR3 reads CASTREGNQPQHF. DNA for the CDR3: TGTGCCAGCACCCGCGAGGGCAATCAGCCCCAGCATTTT.

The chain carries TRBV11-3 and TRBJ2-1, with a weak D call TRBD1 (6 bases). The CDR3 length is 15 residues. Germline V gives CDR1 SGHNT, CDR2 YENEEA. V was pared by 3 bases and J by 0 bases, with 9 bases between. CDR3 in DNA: TGTGCCAGCAGCTTCGGGACACTCTCCTACAATGAGCAGTTCTTC. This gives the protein CASSFGTLSYNEQFF.

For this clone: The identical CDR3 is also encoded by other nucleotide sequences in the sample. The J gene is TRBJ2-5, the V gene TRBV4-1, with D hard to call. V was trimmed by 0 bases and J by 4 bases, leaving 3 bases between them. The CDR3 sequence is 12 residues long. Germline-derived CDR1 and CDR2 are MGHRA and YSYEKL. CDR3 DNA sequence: TGCGCCAGCAGCCAAGATCTAGAGACCCAGTACTTC. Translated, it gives CASSQDLETQYF.

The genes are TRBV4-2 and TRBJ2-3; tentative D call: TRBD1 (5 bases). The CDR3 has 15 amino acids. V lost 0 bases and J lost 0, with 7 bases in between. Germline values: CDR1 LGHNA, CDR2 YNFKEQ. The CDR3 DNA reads TGTGCCAGCAGCCAAGAGGGGCGGAGCACAGATACGCAGTATTTT. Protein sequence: CASSQEGRSTDTQYF.

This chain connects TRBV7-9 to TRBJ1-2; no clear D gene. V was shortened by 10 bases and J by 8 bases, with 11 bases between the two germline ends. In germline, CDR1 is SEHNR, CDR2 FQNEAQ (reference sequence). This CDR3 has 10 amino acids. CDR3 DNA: TGTGCCACCACACCCAGGGGCTACACCTTC. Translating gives CATTPRGYTF.

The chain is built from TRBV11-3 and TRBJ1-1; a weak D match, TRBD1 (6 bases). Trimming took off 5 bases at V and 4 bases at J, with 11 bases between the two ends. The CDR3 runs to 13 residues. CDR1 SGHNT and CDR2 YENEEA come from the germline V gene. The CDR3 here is CASSNRAFTEAFF. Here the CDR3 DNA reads TGTGCCAGCAGCAACAGGGCCTTCACTGAAGCTTTCTTT.

Here the CDR3 DNA reads TGTGCCAGCAGCAAAGGGATGGTACAGACTGAAGCTTTCTTT. Its protein product is CASSKGMVQTEAFF. The chain has TRBV21-1 and TRBJ1-1; the D call in the table, TRBD1, was not verified against the DNA. TRBV21-1 corresponds to a pseudogene. The CDR3 length is 14 residues.

The DNA of the CDR3 is TGTGCCAGCAGCTCGTTACCCGTGGAGACCCCCCAGCATTTT. It codes for CASSSLPVETPQHF. This chain connects TRBV7-9 to TRBJ1-5; D ambiguous. CDR1 and CDR2 from the germline V gene are SEHNR and FQNEAQ (reference sequence). V dropped 4 bases and J dropped 10 bases, with 17 bases sitting between them. The CDR3 has 14 amino acids.

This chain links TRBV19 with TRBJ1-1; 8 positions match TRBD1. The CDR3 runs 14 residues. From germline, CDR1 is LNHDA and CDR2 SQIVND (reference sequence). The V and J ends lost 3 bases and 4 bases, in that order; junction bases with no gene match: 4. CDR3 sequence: CASSIQGASTEAFF. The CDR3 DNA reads TGTGCCAGTAGTATTCAGGGGGCTTCCACTGAAGCTTTCTTT.

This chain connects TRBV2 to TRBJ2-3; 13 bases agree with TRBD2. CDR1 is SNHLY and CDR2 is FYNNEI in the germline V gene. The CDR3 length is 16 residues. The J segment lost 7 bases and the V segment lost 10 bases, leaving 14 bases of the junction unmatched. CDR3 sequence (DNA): TGTGCCACCCCTGGACTAGCGGGAGTACCGGCGAATACGCAGTATTTT. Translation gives CATPGLAGVPANTQYF.

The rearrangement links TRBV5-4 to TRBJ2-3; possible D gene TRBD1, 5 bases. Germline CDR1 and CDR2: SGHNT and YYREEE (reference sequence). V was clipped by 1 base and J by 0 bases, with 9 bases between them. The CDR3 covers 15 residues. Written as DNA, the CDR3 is TGTGCCAGCAGCTTGCAGACAGCTAGCACAGATACGCAGTATTTT. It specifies CASSLQTASTDTQYF.

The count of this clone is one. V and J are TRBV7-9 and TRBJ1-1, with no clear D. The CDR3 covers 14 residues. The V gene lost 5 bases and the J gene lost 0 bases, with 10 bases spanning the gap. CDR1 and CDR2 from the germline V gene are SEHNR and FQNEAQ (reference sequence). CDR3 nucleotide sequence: TGTGCCAGCAGCCGTCAGGCCATGAACACTGAAGCTTTCTTT. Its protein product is CASSRQAMNTEAFF.